Listed below are T cell receptor beta chains from one sample, sequenced in a study of T-cell memory formation after mild COVID-19. TCRdb fed the 5' RACE reads into MiXCR, producing one record per CDR3 protein. The profile shows 45,000 to 55,000 distinct CDR3 sequences, around 7% of them singletons. Input material: PBMCs or a T cell subset sorted from them (not recorded which). The receptors originated from a man aged 18 to 29 who had mild COVID-19 (a few samples of this study predate the infection). Cell type and time point are not known. The CDR3 runs from the conserved cysteine through the conserved F or W.

CASSFVGGGQFF	TRBV12-3/TRBV12-4	TRBJ2-1
CASSILQLDTQYF	TRBV11-1	TRBJ2-3
CASSPGWGNQPKHF	TRBV6-2/TRBV6-3	TRBJ1-5
CASSESGTRGTQYF	TRBV25-1	TRBJ2-3
CASSFRGEAFF	TRBV12-3/TRBV12-4	TRBJ1-1
CASSQEGNYGYTF	TRBV4-2	TRBJ1-2
CASSSRGQETQYF	TRBV5-1	TRBJ2-5
CASSEVSDTQYF	TRBV25-1	TRBJ2-3
CASSPPGGREQFF	TRBV4-1	TRBJ2-1
CASSPSGTDGGYTF	TRBV7-9	TRBJ1-2
CASSKGLAGATDTQYF	TRBV6-2/TRBV6-3	TRBJ2-3
CASSFGGGREQYF	TRBV7-2	TRBJ2-7
CSAGTGSLYEQYF	TRBV29-1	TRBJ2-7
CASSLTRSGGETQYF	TRBV7-6	TRBJ2-5